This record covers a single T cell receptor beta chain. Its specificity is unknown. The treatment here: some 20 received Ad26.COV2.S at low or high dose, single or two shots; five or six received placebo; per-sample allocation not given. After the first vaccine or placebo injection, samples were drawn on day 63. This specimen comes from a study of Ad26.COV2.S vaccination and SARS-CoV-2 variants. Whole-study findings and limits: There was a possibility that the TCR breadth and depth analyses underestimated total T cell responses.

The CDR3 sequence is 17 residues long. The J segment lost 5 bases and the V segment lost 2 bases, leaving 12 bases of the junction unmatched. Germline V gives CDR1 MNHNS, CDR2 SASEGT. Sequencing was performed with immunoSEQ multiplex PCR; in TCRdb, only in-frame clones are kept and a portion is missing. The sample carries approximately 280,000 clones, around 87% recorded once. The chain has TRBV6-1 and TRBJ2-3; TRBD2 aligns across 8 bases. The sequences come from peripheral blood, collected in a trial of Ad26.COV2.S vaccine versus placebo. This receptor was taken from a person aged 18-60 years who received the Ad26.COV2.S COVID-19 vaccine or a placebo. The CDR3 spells CASSEFSGAGVLDTQYF. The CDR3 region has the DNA TGTGCCAGCAGTGAATTTTCCGGAGCGGGAGTTTTAGATACGCAGTATTTT.